This T cell receptor (beta chain) comes out of a study of blood T cell repertoires in COVID-19. Method: immunoSEQ multiplex PCR; TCRdb's copy keeps in-frame clones and lacks some. The sample lists about 330,000 clones; about nine tenths were seen once. The CDR3 consists of 14 residues. V lost 5 bases and J lost 4; bases outside the gene matches: 4. The germline V gene has CDR1 MDHEN and CDR2 SYDVKM. The receptor was isolated from a woman under 30 who had recovered from COVID-19. Sequenced sample: PBMCs or T cells enriched from blood (not recorded which). The genes are TRBV28 and TRBJ1-1, with 10 bases matching TRBD1. CDR3 DNA sequence: TGTGCCAGCAGTGGACAGGGGGTGGGCACTGAAGCTTTCTTT. It is translated as CASSGQGVGTEAFF. Full variable domain (rest looked up from reference TRBV28 and TRBJ1-1): DVKVTQSSRYLVKRTGEKVFLECVQDMDHENMFWYRQDPGLGLRLIYFSYDVKMKEKGDIPEGYSVSREKKERFSLILESASTNQTSMYLCASSGQGVGTEAFFGQGTRLTVV.